The 12 T cell receptor beta chains below come from one sample, sequenced in a study of T cells in Graves' hyperthyroidism and ophthalmopathy. Researchers amplified the TCR beta CDR3 regions from RNA transcripts. First-round RT-PCR of the TCR CDR3 relied on the HTBI primer set. TCRdb fed the multiplex PCR reads into MiXCR, producing one record per CDR3 protein. This sample has 800,000 or so distinct CDR3 sequences, with 38% found just once. The source material was blood. Receptor source: a man between 18 and 29 years old with Graves' hyperthyroidism.

This clonotype has a handful of counts. This chain uses TRBV12-3 or TRBV12-4 with TRBJ1-5; D is perhaps TRBD1 (5 bases). The CDR3 consists of 14 residues. The ends were cut back, 7 bases at V and 5 bases at J, with 15 bases in the middle. CDR3 nucleotide sequence: TGTGCCAGCACCCCGGGACCTTCGGATCAGCCCCAGCATTTT. It encodes CASTPGPSDQPQHF.

This clonotype was seen repeatedly, ten times or more. The V and J genes are TRBV15 and TRBJ1-2; a possible D gene is TRBD1 (5 bases). This CDR3 is 12 amino acids long. Per germline, CDR1 LNHNV and CDR2 YYDKDF (reference sequence). V was pared by 5 bases and J by 3 bases, with 7 bases between. In DNA form, the CDR3 reads TGTGCCACCAGCCTACAGGACTATGGCTACACCTTC. Translating gives CATSLQDYGYTF.

This clonotype was observed many times. The chain recombines TRBV7-9 with TRBJ2-5; TRBD1 matches 7 bases. This CDR3 is 14 amino acids long. CDR1 and CDR2 from the germline V gene are SEHNR and FQNEAQ (reference sequence). V shed 6 bases, J shed 1 base, and the junction held 5 bases outside the gene matches. The CDR3 DNA sequence: TGTGCCAGCAGGCCCGGGACAGTCCAAGAGACCCAGTACTTC. Residues: CASRPGTVQETQYF.

This clonotype was observed at least ten times. This chain joins TRBV6-5 and TRBJ2-5; 12 bases are a match to TRBD1. The germline V gene has CDR1 MNHEY and CDR2 SVGAGI. V trimming: 4 bases; J trimming: 5 bases; junction bases outside the gene matches: 8. The CDR3 consists of 16 residues. In DNA form, the CDR3 reads TGTGCCAGCAGTTCCCTAGGGACAGGGGGCCACGAGACCCAGTACTTC. The encoded protein is CASSSLGTGGHETQYF.

This clonotype was detected ten times or more. The chain has TRBV10-2 and TRBJ1-5; maybe TRBD1 (6 bases). Germline V gene lookup returns CDR1 WSHSY and CDR2 SAAADI. This CDR3 comprises 14 residues. Trimming took off 7 bases at V and 7 bases at J, with 17 bases between the two ends. CDR3 DNA sequence: TGCGCCAGCACGGACCGGGACATGAGACAGCCCCAGCATTTT. Translated: CASTDRDMRQPQHF.

The chain couples TRBV9 to TRBJ2-7; D is unresolved. Germline lookup yields CDR1 SGDLS and CDR2 YYNGEE. V lost 0 bases, J lost 0 bases, and 13 bases lay in between. The CDR3 runs to 16 residues. The DNA of the CDR3 is TGTGCCAGCAGCGTAGGAGGAGATCCTAGCTCCTACGAGCAGTACTTC. Its translation is CASSVGGDPSSYEQYF. Complete variable domain (other parts from reference TRBV9 and TRBJ2-7): DSGVTQTPKHLITATGQRVTLRCSPRSGDLSVYWYQQSLDQGLQFLIQYYNGEERAKGNILERFSAQQFPDLHSELNLSSLELGDSALYFCASSVGGDPSSYEQYFGPGTRLTVT.

The chain recombines TRBV29-1 with TRBJ1-3, with D unresolved. The germline gives CDR1 SQVTM, CDR2 ANQGSEA. Trimming stripped 8 bases from V and 1 base from J, with 18 bases between. This CDR3 has 15 residues. CDR3 in DNA: TGCAGCTTGAAGGAGGTTCATAGGTCTGGAAACACCATATATTTT. Encoded protein: CSLKEVHRSGNTIYF.

This rearrangement joins TRBV20-1 to TRBJ2-7, with 12 bases fitting TRBD2. The ends lost 0 bases at V and 3 bases at J; junction bases unmatched: 3. The V gene's germline CDR1 is DFQATT and CDR2 SNEGSKA (reference sequence). The CDR3 runs 15 residues. The CDR3 DNA is TGCAGTGCTAGAGACACTAGCGGGAGGATCTACGAGCAGTACTTC. This gives the protein CSARDTSGRIYEQYF.

A remark on this clonotype: Germline is not matched at one junction end, which may reflect a read error. This chain links TRBV10-3 with TRBJ2-2; 7 bases fit TRBD2. Germline CDR1 and CDR2: ENHRY and SYGVKD. This CDR3 spans 15 amino acids. The CDR3 DNA reads TGTGCCAGCAGTTCGGGGGGAGCGGGCACCGGGGAGCTGTTTTTT. The encoded protein is CASSSGGAGTGELFF.

This clonotype appeared a single time. This chain connects TRBV13 to TRBJ1-1, with D maybe TRBD1 (6 bases). The germline V gene has CDR1 PRHDT and CDR2 FYEKMQ (reference sequence). The length of the CDR3 is 13 residues. V was cut by 0 bases and J by 14 bases, with 16 bases left in between. CDR3 residues: CASSLGQGPGVFF. CDR3 DNA sequence: TGTGCCAGCAGCTTAGGACAGGGACCAGGGGTATTCTTT.

This clonotype showed up just a few times. The V call is TRBV4-2, the J call TRBJ2-5, with D perhaps TRBD2 (5 bases). This CDR3 region has 14 residues. The germline V gene has CDR1 LGHNA and CDR2 YNFKEQ. V was cut by 0 bases and J by 9 bases, with 14 bases left in between. DNA for the CDR3: TGTGCCAGCAGCCAAGATCGCTTTTGGACTTCCCAGTACTTC. It yields the protein CASSQDRFWTSQYF.

This clonotype was observed a single time. One junction end disagrees with the germline gene, perhaps due to a read error. The chain employs TRBV9 and TRBJ2-7, with 8 bases identical to TRBD1. Germline lookup yields CDR1 SGDLS and CDR2 YYNGEE. CDR3 length: 14 residues. The CDR3 spells CASSGRDRTYGQYF. In nucleotides, the CDR3 is TGTGCCAGCAGCGGCCGGGACAGGACTTACGGGCAGTACTTC.